Listed here is a single T cell receptor (beta chain). The entry originates in a study of blood T cell repertoires in COVID-19. Overall study: Acute and convalescent COVID-19 specimens originated in the United States, Italy and Spain. PBMCs, B-cell-depleted T cells, or T cells were the source of the cDNA or gDNA that made up the material.

Methods used by the authors: Reference gene primer amplification gave nucleated cell count estimates. The assay was immunoSEQ multiplex PCR, and TCRdb's table has in-frame clones only and misses some. V and J calls plus clone size are reproduced from that table; the DNA served to infer D and trimming. The table includes around 700,000 clones, around 89% detected once. Sequencing used peripheral blood. This TCR was recovered from a woman aged 18-30 years with acute or convalescent COVID-19.

In DNA form, the CDR3 reads TGTGCTAGTGGTAGCCGGACAGGGGTTAGCAATCAGCCCCAGCATTTT. Protein product: CASGSRTGVSNQPQHF. The chain uses TRBV12-5 and TRBJ1-5; the match to TRBD1 covers 9 bases. The CDR3 extends over 16 amino acids. Germline V CDR1 and CDR2: LGHNT, FRNRAP. V lost 5 bases, J lost 0 bases, and 5 bases stayed unmatched. Combining the CDR3 with reference TRBV12-5 and TRBJ1-5 gives the whole variable domain DARVTQTPRHKVTEMGQEVTMRCQPILGHNTVFWYRQTMMQGLELLAYFRNRAPLDDSGMPKDRFSAEMPDATLATLKIQPSEPRDSAVYFCASGSRTGVSNQPQHFGDGTRLSIL.